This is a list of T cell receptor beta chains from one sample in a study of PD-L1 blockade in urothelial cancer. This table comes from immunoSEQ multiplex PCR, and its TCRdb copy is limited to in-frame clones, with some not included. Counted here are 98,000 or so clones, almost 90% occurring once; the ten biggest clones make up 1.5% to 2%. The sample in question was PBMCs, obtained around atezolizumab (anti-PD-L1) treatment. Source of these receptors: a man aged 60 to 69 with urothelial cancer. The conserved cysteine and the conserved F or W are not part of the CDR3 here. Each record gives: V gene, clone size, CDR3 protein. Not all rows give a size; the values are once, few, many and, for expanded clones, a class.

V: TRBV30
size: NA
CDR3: AWSVGTSGRTDTQY

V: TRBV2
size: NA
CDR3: ASSGGGLNEKLF

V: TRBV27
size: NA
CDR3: ASSLSDRTSGPRGNEQF

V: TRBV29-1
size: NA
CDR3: SVEIVGTDTQY

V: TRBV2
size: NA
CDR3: ASSKDTDQPQH

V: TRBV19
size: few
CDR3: ASRPSGQGAHEQY

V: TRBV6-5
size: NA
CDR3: ASRSGFREKLF

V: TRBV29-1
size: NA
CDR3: SVWVGGRGQETQY

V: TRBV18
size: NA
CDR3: ASSLRGAGGGYNEQF

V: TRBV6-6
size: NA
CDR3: ASSYSSADTQY

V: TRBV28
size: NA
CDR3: ASSLFPSGNEQF

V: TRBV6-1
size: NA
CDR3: ASSGDPRYEQY

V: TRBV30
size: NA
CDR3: AWSSDRGLHEKLF

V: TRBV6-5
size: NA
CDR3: ASSYSISRSGNTIY

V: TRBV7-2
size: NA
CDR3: ASSGILLAGGMGTQY

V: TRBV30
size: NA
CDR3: AWSVARGHEQY

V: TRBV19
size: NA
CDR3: ASSRTGNTYEQY

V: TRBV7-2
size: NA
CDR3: ASSLSGHEETQY

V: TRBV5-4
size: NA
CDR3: ASSPPLGGDSGNTIY

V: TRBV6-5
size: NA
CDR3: ASSYSGTGTYEQY

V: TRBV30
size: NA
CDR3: AWSNGAHEQF

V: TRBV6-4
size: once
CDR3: ASSDSHQEGTGELF

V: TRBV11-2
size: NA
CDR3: ASSLGEGVYNEQF

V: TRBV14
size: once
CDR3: ASSHPRGARPAYEQY

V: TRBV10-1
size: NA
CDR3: ASSESRGLRFGTQY

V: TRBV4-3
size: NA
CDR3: ASSQVALVGHGYT

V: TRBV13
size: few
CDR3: ASRPDRDGEQY

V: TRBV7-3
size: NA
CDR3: ASSRQGTGELF

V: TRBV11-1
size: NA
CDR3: ASSHPGVAGVSYNEQF

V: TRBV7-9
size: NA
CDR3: ASSLGFRASGDNEQF

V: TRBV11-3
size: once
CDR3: ASSFGQGGPDEQY

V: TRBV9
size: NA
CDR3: ASSVEGPGVSYNEQF

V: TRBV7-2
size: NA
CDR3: ASSSRTGGAYEQF

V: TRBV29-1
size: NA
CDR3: SVEEAGGPYEQY

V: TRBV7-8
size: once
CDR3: VLGRAGGRSYNEQF

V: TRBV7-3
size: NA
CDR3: ASSGGLAANEQF